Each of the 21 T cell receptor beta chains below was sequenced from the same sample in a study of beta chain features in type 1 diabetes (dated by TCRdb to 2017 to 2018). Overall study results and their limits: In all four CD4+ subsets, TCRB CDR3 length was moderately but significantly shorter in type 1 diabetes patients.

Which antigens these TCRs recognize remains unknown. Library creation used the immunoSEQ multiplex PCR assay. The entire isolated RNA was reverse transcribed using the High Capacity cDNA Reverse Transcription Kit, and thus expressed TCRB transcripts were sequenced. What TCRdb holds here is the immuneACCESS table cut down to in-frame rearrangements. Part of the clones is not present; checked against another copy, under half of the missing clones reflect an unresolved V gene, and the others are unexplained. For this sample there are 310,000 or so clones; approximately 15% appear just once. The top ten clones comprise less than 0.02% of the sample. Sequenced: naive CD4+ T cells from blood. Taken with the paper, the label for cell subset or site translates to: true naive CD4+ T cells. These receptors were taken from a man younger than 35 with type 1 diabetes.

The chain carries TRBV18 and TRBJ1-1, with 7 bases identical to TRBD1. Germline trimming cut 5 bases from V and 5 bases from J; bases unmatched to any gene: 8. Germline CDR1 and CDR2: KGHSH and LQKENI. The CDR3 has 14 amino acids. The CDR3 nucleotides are TGTGCCAGCTCAACCCGGGACAGCGGGACTGAAGCTTTCTTT. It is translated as CASSTRDSGTEAFF.

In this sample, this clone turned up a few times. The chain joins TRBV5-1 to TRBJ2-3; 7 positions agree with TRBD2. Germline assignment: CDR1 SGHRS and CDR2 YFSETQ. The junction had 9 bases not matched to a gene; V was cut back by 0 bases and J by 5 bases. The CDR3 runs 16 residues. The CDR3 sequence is CASSLGRTGGGDTQYF. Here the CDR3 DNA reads TGCGCCAGCAGCTTGGGTCGGACGGGAGGTGGAGATACGCAGTATTTT. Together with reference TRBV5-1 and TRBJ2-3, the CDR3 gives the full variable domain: KAGVTQTPRYLIKTRGQQVTLSCSPISGHRSVSWYQQTPGQGLQFLFEYFSETQRNKGNFPGRFSGRQFSNSRSEMNVSTLELGDSALYLCASSLGRTGGGDTQYFGPGTRLTVL.

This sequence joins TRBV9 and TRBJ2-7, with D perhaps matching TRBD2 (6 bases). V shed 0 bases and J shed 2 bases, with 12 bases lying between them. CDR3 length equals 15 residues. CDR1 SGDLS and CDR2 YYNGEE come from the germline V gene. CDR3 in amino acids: CASSVASGSTYEQYF. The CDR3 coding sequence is TGTGCCAGCAGCGTAGCTTCCGGGAGTACCTACGAGCAGTACTTC.

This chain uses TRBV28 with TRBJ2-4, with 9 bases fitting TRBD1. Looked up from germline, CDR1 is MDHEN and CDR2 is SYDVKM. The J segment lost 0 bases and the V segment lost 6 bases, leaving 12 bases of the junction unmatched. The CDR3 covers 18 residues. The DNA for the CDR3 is TGTGCCAGCAGCCAACCGGGACAGGGCCAACTAGCCAAAAACATTCAGTACTTC. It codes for CASSQPGQGQLAKNIQYF.

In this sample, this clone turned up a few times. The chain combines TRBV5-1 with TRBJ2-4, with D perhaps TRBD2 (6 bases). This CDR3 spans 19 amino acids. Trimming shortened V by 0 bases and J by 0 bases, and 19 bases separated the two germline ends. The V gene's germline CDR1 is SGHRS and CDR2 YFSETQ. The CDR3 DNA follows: TGCGCCAGCAGCTTGGAGGCCGGGGACTGGACAATAGCCAAAAACATTCAGTACTTC. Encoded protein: CASSLEAGDWTIAKNIQYF.

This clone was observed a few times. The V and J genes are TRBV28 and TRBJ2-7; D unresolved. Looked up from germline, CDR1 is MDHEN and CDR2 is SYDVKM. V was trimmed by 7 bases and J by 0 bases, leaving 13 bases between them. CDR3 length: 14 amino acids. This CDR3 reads CASTVAGSSYEQYF. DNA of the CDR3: TGTGCCAGCACCGTCGCCGGTAGCTCCTACGAGCAGTACTTC.

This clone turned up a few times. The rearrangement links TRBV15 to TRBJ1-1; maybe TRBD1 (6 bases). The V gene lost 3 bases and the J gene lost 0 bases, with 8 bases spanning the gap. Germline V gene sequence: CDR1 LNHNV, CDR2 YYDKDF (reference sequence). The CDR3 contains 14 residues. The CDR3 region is CATSRRQVNTEAFF. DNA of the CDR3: TGTGCCACCAGCAGGCGACAGGTGAACACTGAAGCTTTCTTT.

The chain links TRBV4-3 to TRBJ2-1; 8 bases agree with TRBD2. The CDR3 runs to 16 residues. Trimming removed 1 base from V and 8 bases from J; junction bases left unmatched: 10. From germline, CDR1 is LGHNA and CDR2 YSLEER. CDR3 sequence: CASSQVLYGGADEQFF. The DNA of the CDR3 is TGCGCCAGCAGCCAAGTTCTGTACGGGGGGGCGGATGAGCAGTTCTTC.

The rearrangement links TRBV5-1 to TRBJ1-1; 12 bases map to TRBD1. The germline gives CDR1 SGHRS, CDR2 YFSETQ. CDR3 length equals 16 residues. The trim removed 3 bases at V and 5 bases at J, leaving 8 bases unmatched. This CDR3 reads CASSSSGTGGHTEAFF. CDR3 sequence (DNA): TGCGCCAGCAGCTCCTCCGGGACAGGGGGCCATACTGAAGCTTTCTTT. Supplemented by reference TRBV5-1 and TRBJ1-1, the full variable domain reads KAGVTQTPRYLIKTRGQQVTLSCSPISGHRSVSWYQQTPGQGLQFLFEYFSETQRNKGNFPGRFSGRQFSNSRSEMNVSTLELGDSALYLCASSSSGTGGHTEAFFGQGTRLTVV.

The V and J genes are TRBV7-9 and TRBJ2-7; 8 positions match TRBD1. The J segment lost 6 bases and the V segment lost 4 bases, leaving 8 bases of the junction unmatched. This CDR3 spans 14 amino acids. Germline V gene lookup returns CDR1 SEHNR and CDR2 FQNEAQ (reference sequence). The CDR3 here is CASSSRDRRGEQYF. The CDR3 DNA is TGTGCCAGCAGCTCCCGGGACAGGCGAGGCGAGCAGTACTTC. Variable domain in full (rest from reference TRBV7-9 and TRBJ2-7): DTGVSQNPRHKITKRGQNVTFRCDPISEHNRLYWYRQTLGQGPEFLTYFQNEAQLEKSRLLSDRFSAERPKGSFSTLEIQRTEQGDSAMYLCASSSRDRRGEQYFGPGTRLTVT.

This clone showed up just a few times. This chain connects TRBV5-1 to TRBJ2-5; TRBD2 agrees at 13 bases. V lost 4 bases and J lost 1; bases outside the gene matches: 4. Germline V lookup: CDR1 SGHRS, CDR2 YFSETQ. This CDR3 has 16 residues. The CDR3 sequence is CASSPRLAGGQETQYF. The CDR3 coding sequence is TGCGCCAGCAGCCCAAGACTAGCGGGGGGCCAAGAGACCCAGTACTTC.

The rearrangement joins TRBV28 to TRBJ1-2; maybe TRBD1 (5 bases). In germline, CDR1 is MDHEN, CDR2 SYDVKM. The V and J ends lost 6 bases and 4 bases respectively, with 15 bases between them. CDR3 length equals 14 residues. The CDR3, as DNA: TGTGCCAGCAGGATTCTGGGGCCGGGCTATGGCTACACCTTC. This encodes CASRILGPGYGYTF.

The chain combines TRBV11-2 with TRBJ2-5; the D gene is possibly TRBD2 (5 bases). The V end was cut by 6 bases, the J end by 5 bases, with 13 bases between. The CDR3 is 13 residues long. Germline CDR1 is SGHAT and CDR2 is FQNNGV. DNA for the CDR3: TGTGCCAGCAGGCGAGGGCCCCAGGAGACCCAGTACTTC. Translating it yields CASRRGPQETQYF.

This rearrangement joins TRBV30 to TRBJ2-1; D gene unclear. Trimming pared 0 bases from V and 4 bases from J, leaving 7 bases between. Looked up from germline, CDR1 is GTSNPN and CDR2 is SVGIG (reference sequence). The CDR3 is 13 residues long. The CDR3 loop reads CAWSVWLYNEQFF. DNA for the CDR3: TGTGCCTGGAGTGTCTGGCTTTACAATGAGCAGTTCTTC.

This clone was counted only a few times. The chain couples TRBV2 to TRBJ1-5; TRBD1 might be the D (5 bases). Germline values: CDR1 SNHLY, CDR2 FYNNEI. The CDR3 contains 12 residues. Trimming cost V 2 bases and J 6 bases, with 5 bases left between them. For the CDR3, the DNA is TGTGCCAGCAGTGAAAGGGGTCAGCCCCAGCATTTT. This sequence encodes CASSERGQPQHF.

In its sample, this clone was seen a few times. Here the CDR3 reads CASSFRDRGHEQFF. The DNA of the CDR3 is TGTGCCAGCAGCTTCCGGGACAGGGGTCATGAGCAGTTCTTC. This chain joins TRBV5-4 and TRBJ2-1; 10 positions match TRBD1. After removal of 2 bases from V and 8 bases from J, the junction contained 4 bases not matched to a gene. The CDR3 sequence is 14 residues long. Per the germline V gene, CDR1 is SGHNT and CDR2 is YYREEE (reference sequence).

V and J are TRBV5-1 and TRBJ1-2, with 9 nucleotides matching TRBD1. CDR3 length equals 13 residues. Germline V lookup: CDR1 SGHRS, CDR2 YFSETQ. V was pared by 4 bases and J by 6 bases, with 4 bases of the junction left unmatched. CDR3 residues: CASSEGQGDGYTF. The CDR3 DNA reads TGCGCCAGCAGCGAGGGACAGGGAGATGGCTACACCTTC.

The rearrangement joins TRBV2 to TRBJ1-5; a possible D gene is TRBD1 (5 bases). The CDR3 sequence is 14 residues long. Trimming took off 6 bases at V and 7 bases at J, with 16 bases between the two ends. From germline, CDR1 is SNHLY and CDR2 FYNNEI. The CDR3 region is CASRGDSPLQPQHF. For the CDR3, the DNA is TGTGCCAGCAGGGGGGACTCACCATTGCAGCCCCAGCATTTT.

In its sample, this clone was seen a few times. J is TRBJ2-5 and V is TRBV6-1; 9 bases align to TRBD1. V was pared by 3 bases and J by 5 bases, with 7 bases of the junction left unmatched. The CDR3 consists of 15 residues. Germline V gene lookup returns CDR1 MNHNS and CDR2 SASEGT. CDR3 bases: TGTGCCAGCAGTGACTATGGGACAGGGCAGGAGACCCAGTACTTC. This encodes CASSDYGTGQETQYF.

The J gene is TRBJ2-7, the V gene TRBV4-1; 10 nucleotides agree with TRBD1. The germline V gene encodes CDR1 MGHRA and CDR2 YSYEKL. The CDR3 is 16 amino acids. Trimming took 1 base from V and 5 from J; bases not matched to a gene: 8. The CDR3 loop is CASSQVPGTGANEQYF. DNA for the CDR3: TGCGCCAGCAGCCAAGTCCCCGGGACAGGGGCCAACGAGCAGTACTTC.

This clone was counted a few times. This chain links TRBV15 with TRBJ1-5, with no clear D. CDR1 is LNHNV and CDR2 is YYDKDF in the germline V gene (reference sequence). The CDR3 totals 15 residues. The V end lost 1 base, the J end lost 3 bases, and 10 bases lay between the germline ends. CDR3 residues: CATSRGRLDNQPQHF. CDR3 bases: TGTGCCACCAGCAGAGGACGACTCGACAATCAGCCCCAGCATTTT.